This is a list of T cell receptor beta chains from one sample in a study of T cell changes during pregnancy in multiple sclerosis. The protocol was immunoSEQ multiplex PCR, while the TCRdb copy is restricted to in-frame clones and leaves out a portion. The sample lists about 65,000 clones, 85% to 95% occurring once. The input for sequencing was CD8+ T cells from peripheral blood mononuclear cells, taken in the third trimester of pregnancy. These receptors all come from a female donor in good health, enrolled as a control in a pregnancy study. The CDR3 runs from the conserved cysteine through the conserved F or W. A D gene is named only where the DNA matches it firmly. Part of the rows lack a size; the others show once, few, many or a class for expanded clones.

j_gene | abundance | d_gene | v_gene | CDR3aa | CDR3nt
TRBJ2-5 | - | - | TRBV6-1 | CASSEASGLQETQYF | TGTGCCAGCAGTGAAGCTTCTGGCCTCCAAGAGACCCAGTACTTC
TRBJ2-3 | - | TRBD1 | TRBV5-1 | CASNIGTGGHPDTQYF | TGCGCCAGCAACATCGGGACAGGGGGACATCCAGATACGCAGTATTTT
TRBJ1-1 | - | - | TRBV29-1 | CSLEPYYTEAFF | TGCAGCCTTGAACCGTACTACACTGAAGCTTTCTTT
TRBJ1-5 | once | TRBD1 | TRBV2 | CASRNRGLGQPQHF | TGTGCCAGCAGGAACAGGGGTCTAGGGCAGCCCCAGCATTTT
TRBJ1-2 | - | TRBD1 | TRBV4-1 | CASSFRQGRDGYTF | TGCGCCAGCAGCTTCCGACAGGGAAGGGATGGCTACACCTTC
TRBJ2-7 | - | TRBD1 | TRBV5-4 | CASSKRGTGAHEQYF | TGTGCCAGCAGCAAGCGAGGGACAGGGGCTCACGAGCAGTACTTC
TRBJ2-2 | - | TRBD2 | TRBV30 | CAWSGYLTSGEKNTGELFF | TGTGCCTGGAGTGGCTACCTGACTAGCGGAGAGAAAAACACCGGGGAGCTGTTTTTT
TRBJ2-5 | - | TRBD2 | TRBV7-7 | CASSLQRGGLSETQYF | TGTGCCAGCAGCTTGCAGCGGGGGGGGCTTTCAGAGACCCAGTACTTC
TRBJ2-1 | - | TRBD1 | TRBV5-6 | CASSSETGGRHNEQFF | TGTGCCAGCAGCTCGGAGACAGGGGGCCGACACAATGAGCAGTTCTTC
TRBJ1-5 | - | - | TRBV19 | CASSTDRDSNQPQHF | TGTGCCAGTAGTACGGACCGGGATAGCAATCAGCCCCAGCATTTT
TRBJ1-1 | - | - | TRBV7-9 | CASGANTEAFF | TGTGCCAGCGGGGCCAACACTGAAGCTTTCTTT
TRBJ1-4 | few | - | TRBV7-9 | CASSLVANEKLFF | TGTGCCAGCAGCTTAGTAGCTAATGAAAAACTGTTTTTT
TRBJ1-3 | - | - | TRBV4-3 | CASSRITGSGNTIYF | TGCGCCAGCAGCCGAATAACAGGCTCTGGAAACACCATATATTTT
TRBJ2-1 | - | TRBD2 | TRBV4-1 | CASSQLMRSGGDNEQFF | TGCGCCAGCAGCCAACTCATGAGGAGCGGGGGGGACAATGAGCAGTTCTTC
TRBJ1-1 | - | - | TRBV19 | CASSILGAEAFF | TGTGCCAGTAGTATTCTGGGAGCTGAAGCTTTCTTT
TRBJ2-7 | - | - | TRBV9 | CASSEQGGSYEQYF | TGTGCCAGCAGCGAGCAGGGGGGATCCTACGAGCAGTACTTC
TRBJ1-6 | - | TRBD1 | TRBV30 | CAWSWGNRGAVVGSSYNSPLHF | TGTGCCTGGAGTTGGGGGAACAGGGGAGCGGTAGTGGGGAGCTCCTATAATTCACCCCTCCACTTT
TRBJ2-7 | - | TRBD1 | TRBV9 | CASSPHRGDSYEQYF | TGTGCCAGCAGCCCACACAGGGGAGACTCCTACGAGCAGTACTTC
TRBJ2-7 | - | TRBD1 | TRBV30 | CAWSRGQGLYEQYF | TGTGCCTGGAGTAGGGGACAGGGGCTCTACGAGCAGTACTTC
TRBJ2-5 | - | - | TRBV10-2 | CASSEPSGRETQYF | TGCGCCAGCAGTGAGCCCTCGGGTAGGGAGACCCAGTACTTC
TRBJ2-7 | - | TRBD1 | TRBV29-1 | CSVEGDRVNEQYF | TGCAGCGTTGAAGGGGACAGAGTGAACGAGCAGTACTTC
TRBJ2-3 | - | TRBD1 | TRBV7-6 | CASSSPTGVTDTQYF | TGTGCCAGCAGTTCCCCAACAGGGGTCACAGATACGCAGTATTTT
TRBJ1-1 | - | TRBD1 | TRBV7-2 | CASSLWTGGTEAFF | TGTGCCAGCAGCCTCTGGACAGGTGGGACTGAAGCTTTCTTT
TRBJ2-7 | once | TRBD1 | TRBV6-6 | CASSPGGYEQYF | TGTGCCAGCAGCCCAGGGGGCTACGAGCAGTACTTC
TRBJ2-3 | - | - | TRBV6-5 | CASRFRSGSTDTQYF | TGTGCCAGCCGCTTTCGTAGCGGAAGCACAGATACGCAGTATTTT
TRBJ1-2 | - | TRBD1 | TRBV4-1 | CASSLRQGSVEGYTF | TGCGCCAGCAGCCTGAGACAGGGAAGTGTAGAAGGCTACACCTTC
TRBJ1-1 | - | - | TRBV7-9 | CASTSGRDAHTEAFF | TGTGCCAGCACTTCAGGGCGAGATGCCCACACTGAAGCTTTCTTT
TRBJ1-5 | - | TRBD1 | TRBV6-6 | CASKDRGGNQPQHF | TGTGCCAGCAAGGACAGGGGTGGCAATCAGCCCCAGCATTTT
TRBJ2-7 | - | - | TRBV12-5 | CASGLAGTKPEQYF | TGTGCTAGTGGACTGGCGGGGACCAAGCCCGAGCAGTACTTC
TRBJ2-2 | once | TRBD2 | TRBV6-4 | CASSGLAGTGELFF | TGTGCCAGCAGTGGACTAGCGGGAACCGGGGAGCTGTTTTTT
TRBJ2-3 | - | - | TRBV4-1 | CASSQDLGGGRRDTQYF | TGCGCCAGCAGCCAAGATCTGGGGGGGGGCCGGCGAGATACGCAGTATTTT
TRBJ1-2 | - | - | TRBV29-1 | CSVEALGYTF | TGCAGCGTTGAAGCCCTGGGCTACACCTTC
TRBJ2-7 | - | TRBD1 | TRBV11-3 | CASSPGDRPYEQYF | TGTGCCAGCAGCCCCGGGGACAGACCCTACGAGCAGTACTTC